The 20 T cell receptor beta chains below all came from one sample that was sequenced in a study of T cells in localized non-small cell lung cancer. Using immunoSEQ multiplex PCR, the repertoire was profiled, and TCRdb retains in-frame clones only, with some absent. The profile covers some 9,700 clones, with around 92% appearing a single time and around 2.4% taken by the ten largest. Sample: peripheral blood, taken before any cancer treatment. The receptors were gathered from a female donor of 60 years or more with stage II squamous cell lung carcinoma.

The chain uses TRBV14 and TRBJ1-1, with D unclear. The CDR3 is 18 amino acids. Germline lookup yields CDR1 SGHDN and CDR2 FVKESK. The V gene lost 0 bases and the J gene lost 2 bases, with 19 bases spanning the gap. DNA of the CDR3: TGTGCCAGCAGCCAAGATCTTGGTACGGCACACTCAAACACTGAAGCTTTCTTT. Protein: CASSQDLGTAHSNTEAFF.

J is TRBJ1-1 and V is TRBV6-1; D ambiguous. CDR3 size: 13 residues. From germline, CDR1 is MNHNS and CDR2 SASEGT. With 7 bases removed from V and 4 bases from J, the gap between germline ends came to 13 bases. As DNA, the CDR3 is TGTGCCAGCAATCAGTCCCCAGTCACTGAAGCTTTCTTT. This sequence encodes CASNQSPVTEAFF.

The genes are TRBV27 and TRBJ1-2, with D possibly being TRBD1 (5 bases). The CDR3 consists of 14 residues. The ends were cut back, 10 bases at V and 0 bases at J, with 15 bases in the middle. CDR1 MNHEY and CDR2 SMNVEV come from the germline V gene (reference sequence). The CDR3 region is CATGRVTSNYGYTF. The CDR3 nucleotides read TGTGCCACGGGACGGGTAACCTCTAACTATGGCTACACCTTC.

This clone came up a few times. The chain joins TRBV5-1 to TRBJ1-2, with D perhaps TRBD1 (5 bases). CDR3 length: 14 amino acids. V was trimmed by 4 bases and J by 8 bases, leaving 18 bases between them. Germline lookup yields CDR1 SGHRS and CDR2 YFSETQ. In DNA, the CDR3 is TGCGCCAGCAGCGCAGGACATGACTTGGGAGGCTACACCTTC. This codes for CASSAGHDLGGYTF.

The genes are TRBV11-2 and TRBJ2-7; D uncertain. V lost 2 bases and J 2 bases, leaving 13 bases between the germline ends. Germline-derived CDR1 and CDR2 are SGHAT and FQNNGV. This CDR3 spans 15 amino acids. DNA of the CDR3: TGTGCCAGCAGCTTAATAGGCGGAGACGCCTACGAGCAGTACTTC. Translation: CASSLIGGDAYEQYF.

The CDR3 protein is CASNRVGSTDTQYF. In DNA, the CDR3 is TGCGCCAGCAACCGGGTGGGGAGCACAGATACGCAGTATTTT. The gene calls are TRBV5-1 and TRBJ2-3; no clear D gene. Germline CDR1 is SGHRS and CDR2 is YFSETQ. CDR3 length: 14 residues. Trimming cost V 6 bases and J 0 bases, with 11 bases left between them.

V and J are TRBV25-1 and TRBJ1-1; D is uncertain. Trimming removed 3 bases at V and 4 bases at J, with 12 bases between. This CDR3 has 14 amino acids. Per germline, CDR1 MGHDK and CDR2 SYGVNS. CDR3 sequence: CASSDQPFGTEAFF. Written as DNA, the CDR3 is TGTGCCAGCAGTGATCAGCCTTTCGGCACTGAAGCTTTCTTT.

This clone appeared once. The chain couples TRBV6-5 to TRBJ2-1; D may be TRBD2 (5 bases). From germline, CDR1 is MNHEY and CDR2 SVGAGI. V shed 0 bases and J shed 1 base, with 7 bases lying between them. This CDR3 contains 15 residues. The CDR3 protein is CASSYSGESYNEQFF. The CDR3 region has the DNA TGTGCCAGCAGTTACTCCGGGGAGTCCTACAATGAGCAGTTCTTC.

The chain employs TRBV5-1 and TRBJ2-1, with 10 bases aligning to TRBD2. There are 14 residues in the CDR3. After removal of 6 bases from V and 10 bases from J, the junction contained 10 bases not matched to a gene. Germline V gives CDR1 SGHRS, CDR2 YFSETQ. The CDR3 loop is CASTGTSEKQEQFF. CDR3 DNA sequence: TGCGCCAGCACGGGGACTAGCGAGAAACAAGAGCAGTTCTTC.

This clone has only one observation. The chain has TRBV6-4 and TRBJ2-2; possible D gene TRBD1, 5 bases. V lost 8 bases, J lost 5 bases, and 15 bases lay in between. The CDR3 loop spans 14 amino acids. Germline V gene sequence: CDR1 MRHNA, CDR2 SNTAGT. As DNA, the CDR3 is TGTGCCAGCTCTAAGGAAGGGGTGACCGGGGAGCTGTTTTTT. Protein: CASSKEGVTGELFF.

The chain combines TRBV6-1 with TRBJ1-2; TRBD1 might be the D (5 bases). Per the germline V gene, CDR1 is MNHNS and CDR2 is SASEGT. V shed 0 bases and J shed 8 bases, with 22 bases lying between them. The CDR3 is made up of 17 amino acids. CDR3 nucleotide sequence: TGTGCCAGCAGTGAAGCGCTTCGGGCAGGCGGTGGGGGAGGCTACACCTTC. Translating it yields CASSEALRAGGGGGYTF.

This clone was observed a single time. This chain links TRBV7-9 with TRBJ1-2, with D maybe TRBD1 (5 bases). Germline V gives CDR1 SEHNR, CDR2 FQNEAQ (reference sequence). The V and J ends lost 5 bases and 6 bases respectively, with 10 bases between them. CDR3 length: 12 amino acids. DNA for the CDR3: TGTGCCAGCAGCCTGGGACCAGATGGCTACACCTTC. It codes for CASSLGPDGYTF.

The genes are TRBV6-4 and TRBJ2-1, with 8 bases fitting TRBD1. Germline V gene sequence: CDR1 MRHNA, CDR2 SNTAGT. Trimming took 8 bases from V and 5 from J; bases not matched to a gene: 5. The CDR3 covers 13 residues. The CDR3: CASGRGRNNEQFF. The DNA for the CDR3 is TGTGCCAGCGGCAGGGGGCGCAACAATGAGCAGTTCTTC.

The V call is TRBV9, the J call TRBJ1-1; TRBD1 aligns across 8 bases. Per germline, CDR1 SGDLS and CDR2 YYNGEE. The CDR3 has 14 residues. The V and J ends lost 3 bases and 7 bases, in that order; junction bases with no gene match: 8. The CDR3, as DNA: TGTGCCAGCAGCGCCACGGACAGGGCCAATGAAGCTTTCTTT. It yields the protein CASSATDRANEAFF.

The chain employs TRBV6-5 and TRBJ2-7; 7 bases are a match to TRBD1. CDR3 size: 13 residues. The V gene's germline CDR1 is MNHEY and CDR2 SVGAGI. J gave up 4 bases and V 6 bases, and 6 bases lay outside the gene matches. The CDR3 DNA reads as TGTGCCAGCAGCCAACTCAGGGGGTACGAGCAGTACTTC. As protein: CASSQLRGYEQYF.

In nucleotides, the CDR3 is TGCGCCAGCAGTGAGGGGCTAGGGCAGCCCCAGCATTTT. The encoded protein is CASSEGLGQPQHF. V usage is TRBV10-1 and J usage is TRBJ1-5; D gene unclear. The ends were cut back, 2 bases at V and 7 bases at J, with 9 bases in the middle. CDR3 length equals 13 residues. Per germline, CDR1 WNHNN and CDR2 SYGVQD (reference sequence).

This clone showed up just a few times. This chain connects TRBV28 to TRBJ1-2; D gene ambiguous. Trimming removed 5 bases at V and 8 bases at J, with 12 bases between. The CDR3 sequence is 12 residues long. Germline V gives CDR1 MDHEN, CDR2 SYDVKM. CDR3 loop: CASSPLIGGYTF. In nucleotides, the CDR3 is TGTGCCAGCAGTCCACTCATAGGAGGCTACACCTTC.

The chain is built from TRBV5-1 and TRBJ2-5; D gene unclear. The ends were cut back, 4 bases at V and 2 bases at J, with 9 bases in the middle. CDR1 and CDR2 from the germline V gene are SGHRS and YFSETQ. The CDR3 is 13 residues long. CDR3 DNA: TGCGCCAGCAGCCCGGGTGTTCAAGAGACCCAGTACTTC. Translation gives CASSPGVQETQYF. Full variable domain (remainder filled in from reference TRBV5-1 and TRBJ2-5): KAGVTQTPRYLIKTRGQQVTLSCSPISGHRSVSWYQQTPGQGLQFLFEYFSETQRNKGNFPGRFSGRQFSNSRSEMNVSTLELGDSALYLCASSPGVQETQYFGPGTRLLVL.

V gene TRBV2 combines with J gene TRBJ1-1; D is perhaps TRBD1 (5 bases). This CDR3 has 15 amino acids. V was trimmed by 4 bases and J by 5 bases, leaving 17 bases between them. CDR1 SNHLY and CDR2 FYNNEI come from the germline V gene. DNA for the CDR3: TGTGCCAGCAGTGGAGGAAGGAGGGAGGGGACTGAAGCTTTCTTT. Translating gives CASSGGRREGTEAFF.

The chain has TRBV19 and TRBJ2-7, with D possibly TRBD2 on 6 matching bases. In germline, CDR1 is LNHDA, CDR2 SQIVND (reference sequence). V lost 5 bases, J lost 4 bases, and 15 bases lay in between. The CDR3 has 14 amino acids. CDR3 in DNA: TGTGCCAGTAGTTCTCCGGGACTCCCTTACGAGCAGTACTTC. It specifies CASSSPGLPYEQYF.